A selection of T cell receptor beta chains follows, all from one sample in a study of identical twins. TCRdb fed the 5' RACE reads into MiXCR, producing one record per CDR3 protein. This table holds some 630,000 distinct CDR3 sequences, less than 9% found once. The sample also formed part of further work on yellow fever vaccine responses in identical twins.

Sequencing used PBMCs. These receptors all stem from a woman younger than 30 in good health. Both conserved end residues are part of each CDR3. D genes are given only for firm matches. Expanded clones get a size class; other rows say once, few or many, or leave the size out.

V gene	D gene	clone size	J gene	CDR3 DNA	CDR3 protein
TRBV12-3/TRBV12-4	TRBD2	.	TRBJ2-2	TGTGCCCTCAGTTTCAGAACCCGTAGCGGGGGGCTCACCGGGGAGCTGTTTTTT	CALSFRTRSGGLTGELFF
TRBV7-9	.	.	TRBJ2-7	TGTGCCAGCAGCCCGAGTGGGGGGTCCACCTACGAGCAGTACTTC	CASSPSGGSTYEQYF
TRBV25-1	TRBD1	.	TRBJ2-1	TGTGCCAGCAGCAAACAGGGGGCCAATGAGCAGTTCTTC	CASSKQGANEQFF
TRBV7-7	.	.	TRBJ2-5	TGTGCCAGCAGCCCCCGCTCTCCTGGTAACTCCCAGTACTTC	CASSPRSPGNSQYF
TRBV24-1	.	.	TRBJ1-2	TGTGCCACCAGTGAGCCCCTTGTCACAGGCCTAGCTAACTATGGCTACACCTTC	CATSEPLVTGLANYGYTF
TRBV3-1	TRBD1	.	TRBJ2-2	TGTGCCAGCAGCCAGGACTGGACAGGGGCCACCGGGGAGCTGTTTTTT	CASSQDWTGATGELFF
TRBV4-1	.	few	TRBJ1-1	TGCGCCAGCAGTTACACGAAAAGGACTGAAGCTTTCTTT	CASSYTKRTEAFF
TRBV5-5	TRBD2	.	TRBJ2-5	TGTGCCAGCAGCTTAGCCCCACGGACTAGCGGCCAAGAGACCCAGTACTTC	CASSLAPRTSGQETQYF
TRBV10-3	TRBD2	few	TRBJ2-7	TGTGCCATCAGTGATCCCGGGACTAGCGACTACGAGCAGTACTTC	CAISDPGTSDYEQYF
TRBV6-1	TRBD2	few	TRBJ2-7	TGTGCCAGCAGCAAGCGGGAGGGAATCAATTACGAGCAGTACTTC	CASSKREGINYEQYF
TRBV10-2	.	few	TRBJ2-6	TGCGCCAGCAGTGAGTCCTCGGGCGTTTCTGGGGCCAACGTCCTGACTTTC	CASSESSGVSGANVLTF